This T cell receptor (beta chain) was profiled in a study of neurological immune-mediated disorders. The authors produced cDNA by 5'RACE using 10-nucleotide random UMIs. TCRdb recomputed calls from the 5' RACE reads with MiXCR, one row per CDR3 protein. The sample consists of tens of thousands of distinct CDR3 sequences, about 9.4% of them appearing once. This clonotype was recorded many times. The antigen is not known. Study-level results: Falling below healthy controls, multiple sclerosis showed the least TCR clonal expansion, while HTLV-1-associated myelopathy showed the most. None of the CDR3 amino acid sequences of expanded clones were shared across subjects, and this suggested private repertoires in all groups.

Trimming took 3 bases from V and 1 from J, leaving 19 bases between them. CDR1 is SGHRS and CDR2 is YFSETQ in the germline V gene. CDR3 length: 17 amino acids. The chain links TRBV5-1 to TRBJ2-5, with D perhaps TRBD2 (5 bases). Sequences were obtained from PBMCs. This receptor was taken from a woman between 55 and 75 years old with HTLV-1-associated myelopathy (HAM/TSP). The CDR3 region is CASSSGWEIETQETQYF. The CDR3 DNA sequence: TGCGCCAGCAGCTCGGGTTGGGAGATCGAGACCCAAGAGACCCAGTACTTC. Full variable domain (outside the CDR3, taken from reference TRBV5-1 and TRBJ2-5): KAGVTQTPRYLIKTRGQQVTLSCSPISGHRSVSWYQQTPGQGLQFLFEYFSETQRNKGNFPGRFSGRQFSNSRSEMNVSTLELGDSALYLCASSSGWEIETQETQYFGPGTRLLVL.